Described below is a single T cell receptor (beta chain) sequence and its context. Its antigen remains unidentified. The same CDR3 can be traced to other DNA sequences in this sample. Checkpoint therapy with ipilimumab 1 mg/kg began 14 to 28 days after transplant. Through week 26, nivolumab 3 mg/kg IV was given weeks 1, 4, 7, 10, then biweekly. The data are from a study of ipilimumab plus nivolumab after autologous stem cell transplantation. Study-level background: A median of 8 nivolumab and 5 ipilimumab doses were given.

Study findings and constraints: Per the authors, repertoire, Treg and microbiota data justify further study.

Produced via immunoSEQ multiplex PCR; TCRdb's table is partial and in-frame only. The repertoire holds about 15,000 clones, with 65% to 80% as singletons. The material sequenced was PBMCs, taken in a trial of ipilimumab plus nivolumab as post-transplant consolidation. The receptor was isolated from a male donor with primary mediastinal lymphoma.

CDR3 in DNA: TGTGCCAGCTCCTCGGCCGGGACAGAAGTCTATGGCTACACCTTC. Translation: CASSSAGTEVYGYTF. The J gene is TRBJ1-2, the V gene TRBV18, with 7 bases lining up with TRBD1. Trimming at V came to 6 bases and at J to 4 bases, leaving 11 bases not matched to a gene. The germline V gene has CDR1 KGHSH and CDR2 LQKENI. This CDR3 region has 15 residues.